This record covers a single TCR beta chain. What this receptor recognizes is not known. Cut back by 0 bases and 3 bases, the V and J ends lie 7 bases apart. Per the germline V gene, SGHRS is the CDR1 and YFSETQ is the CDR2. The CDR3 starts with the cysteine, ends with the phenylalanine, and has 13 residues. Of the read, only the CDR3 DNA is kept; its 39 bases are in frame from base 1. Libraries were built with the immunoSEQ multiplex PCR assay. The multiplex PCR relied on a mix of 60 forward primers for TCR Vbeta segments and 13 reverse primers for TCR Jbeta segments. The CDR3 region of rearranged TCR beta genes was amplified from genomic DNA with a multiplex PCR assay. The Illumina HiSeq System was used to sequence the amplified TCR beta libraries as 87-base-pair reads. For the original study's pipeline: Across the 670 or so repertoires, a later analysis counted tens of millions of unique TCR beta chains, about 10 million of which were shared by at least two donors. To remove PCR and sequencing errors, raw reads were error-corrected and collapsed into unique sequences using a nearest-neighbor algorithm that merged closely related sequences. Alignment of CDR3 sequences to IMGT reference sequences was used to assign V, D and J gene segments. Each retained sequence needed at least a six-nucleotide match to both a V gene segment and a J gene segment. A rearrangement was called productive if the CDR3 had no stop codons and remained in frame with V and J, and every other rearrangement was called non-productive. CDR3 was defined according to IMGT convention as the region running from the second conserved V-encoded cysteine to the conserved J-encoded phenylalanine. In an earlier analysis of around 600 of the donors, sequences lacking an unambiguous match to a single V gene segment were excluded. An earlier analysis of a few hundred of the donors called V segments functional above 56.7% productive rearrangements and segregating when the between-donor standard deviation exceeded 5%. A statistical classification framework was built to diagnose cytomegalovirus status from the catalog of TCR beta chain sequences. A later analysis assigned V and J genes by comparing TCR nucleotide sequences with IMGT/GENE-DB human TR gene sequences. Using the TCRdist pipeline, a later analysis assigned CDR3 sequences along with most-parsimonious VDJ recombination scenarios. A later analysis defined each TCR beta chain by its CDR3 amino acid sequence plus V-gene family, and excluded reads lacking a unique V-gene family. In a later analysis, a few hundred highly shared, low-generation-probability nucleotide sequences were removed to address suspected cross-contamination and a sequencing artifact. For each public chain, a later analysis derived a clonal expansion index from normalized ranks of inferred template counts within each repertoire. A later analysis computed generation probabilities with a VDJ recombination model fitted to out-of-frame rearrangements, and checked the results against IGoR. In a later analysis, TCR-TCR, TCR-HLA and TCR-CMV co-occurrence was scored with hypergeometric tests, and a repertoire-size bias correction was applied to TCR pairs. False discovery rates were estimated in a later analysis by permuting HLA or CMV assignments 20 times. A later analysis grouped co-occurring TCRs with DBSCAN, adding TCRdist sequence similarity when clustering within HLA-allele-positive subsets. Co-occurrence clustering excluded repertoires with fewer than 30,000 or more than 120,000 public chains, plus five with anomalous nucleotide sharing. Imported from immuneACCESS, the table was reduced by TCRdb to in-frame sequences with V and J called. These copies leave out some clones; in studies compared against another copy, an unresolved V gene accounts for under half, and the cause of the remainder is not known. V and J calls and clone size are copied from that table; D and trimming were computed from the DNA. This specimen's table enumerates roughly 100,000 clones. The ten largest clones add up to 3% to 4% of the sample.

These data originate in a study of cytomegalovirus exposure and HLA in healthy donors (dated 2017 in TCRdb). Background on the whole study: An earlier analysis of some 620 of the donors reported about 300 Gb of sequence data and about 120 million unique TCR beta sequences obtained from around 190 million T cells. Approximately 310 gigabases of sequencing data and around 87 million unique TCR sequences were included in an early release covering about 700 HLA-typed donors. Among the roughly 400 genotyped donors, 75% to 90% belonged to the genetic ancestry cluster associated with self-reported Caucasian donors. The aim of the study was to test whether cataloging public T cell receptors could identify signatures of past pathogen exposure. The study profiled the T cell repertoires of some 610 subjects by immunosequencing and related them to cytomegalovirus serostatus. Besides the first cohort of 550 to 750 subjects, a separate validation cohort made up of some 110 different subjects was used. To predict cytomegalovirus infection status, the study combined high-throughput TCR immunosequencing, statistical association of individual TCRs with disease status, and machine learning. To study patterns of TCR occurrence, a later analysis re-analyzed previously published TCR beta repertoires from 700 or so donors and added high-resolution HLA genotyping. In the later analysis, no new phenotypic data were used to find candidate immune exposures; instead, reliance was placed on TCR beta sequences and their occurrence across donors. To decide whether each TCR beta V gene segment behaved as functional or pseudogenic, an earlier analysis of fewer than 750 of the donors relied on high-throughput TCR beta sequencing. Donor age, sex, ethnicity and CMV serostatus were compiled together with the repertoire data. A later genetic analysis took genome-wide SNP genotypes for about 65% of the 666 donors and used that subset as a discovery cohort. Every repertoire in the discovery cohort had been generated on one and the same sequencing platform. Class I and class II HLA loci were covered by the typing at four-digit resolution. The number of typed donors differed by locus: about 629-630 for A, B, C, DRB1 and DQB1; 500 to 550 for DQA1; about 600 for DPA1; and roughly 450 for DPB1. Roughly five DR-DQ haplotypes were treated as single units for association and clustering because of strong linkage in the cohort. Among about 370 genotyped donors of the cohort, an average of roughly 230,000 unique TCR beta nucleotide sequences was sequenced per donor, of which roughly 17% were non-productive.

The cohort comprised some 680 healthy bone marrow donors. All cohort members were sampled while nominally healthy, although unrecorded immune exposures were likely present. The donor was CMV seronegative and was included in the group of a few hundred seronegative cohort members. Every donor gave a peripheral blood sample, and the peripheral blood mononuclear cells from that sample were used for TCR beta sequencing. The Qiagen DNeasy Blood Extraction Kit was used to extract genomic DNA from the blood cell samples. Here is what the overall study found, with its caveats: The study listed 164 TCR beta chains as associated with cytomegalovirus. The cohort was sequenced for TCR beta chains only, and without alpha or paired-chain data the features that could be detected were limited. A further reported finding was that TCR beta sequences accurately predicted the HLA-A and HLA-B alleles for most subjects in the first cohort. Most TCR sequences were seen in very few donors, while some public TCRs were found in many individuals. In a later analysis, most CMV-associated TCR beta chains were found to appear HLA-restricted, with HLA associations seemingly driven largely by CMV exposure. Several of the top co-occurrence clusters appeared to be linked to parvovirus B19, influenza, CMV and Epstein-Barr virus, according to a later analysis. The earlier analysis of fewer than 750 of the donors excluded some 15 rarely observed V segments, including chromosome 9 orphons, because counts were too low. Because HLA typing was unavailable for some donors at each locus, only the typed subset was used in association tests. A later analysis found that TCR association rates varied across HLA loci, with DRB1 alleles showing the most associated TCRs and HLA-C alleles the fewest. Compared with equally common non-associated chains, HLA-associated TCR beta chains in a later analysis were more clonally expanded and had lower generation probabilities. Cytomegalovirus status was reported to be diagnosed by the classifier with high specificity and sensitivity in both the original and validation cohorts. Sequencing depth was assumed to be roughly uniform across donors in the presence/absence analyses, though that assumption may not hold. CMV serostatus was the only immune exposure information available for the cohort. According to a later genetic analysis, donors in an Asian-associated ancestry cluster had fewer N-insertions in productive TCRs than the roughly 700-donor mean. When HLA alleles, especially DR and DQ, strongly co-occurred, attributing TCR associations to individual alleles was difficult. In an earlier analysis of approximately 590 of the donors, most TCR beta V segments appeared in productive rearrangements about 87% or about 30% of the time, broadly matching IMGT annotations. The 87-base-pair reads could not distinguish some IMGT-functional V segments, including TRBV6-2 and TRBV6-3, so those segments were excluded. In vitro tests confirmed that a few of the cytomegalovirus-associated TCR beta chains recognize cytomegalovirus antigens. Correlated functional status among segregating V segments might be attributable to linkage disequilibrium, but an unknown experimental factor could not be ruled out. The sequencing pipeline was judged likely to have produced a cluster of highly shared sequence variants as a technical artifact. V-gene and J-gene trimming of TCR beta chains was associated with a missense DCLRE1C variant in a later genetic analysis, and the association was replicated in an independent cohort. A later analysis associated about 17,000 TCR beta sequences with specific HLA alleles at a false discovery rate of 0.05. According to the authors, the approach could potentially be generalized to other disease states and immunological phenotypes.

The source is a woman in her twenties or thirties in good health and CMV-seronegative. In this chain, TRBV5-1 is recombined with TRBJ2-7, with the D gene too uncertain to name. The sample was PBMCs. The CDR3 protein: CASSLDSDYEQYF. The nucleotides read TGCGCCAGCAGCTTGGATTCAGACTACGAGCAGTACTTC.